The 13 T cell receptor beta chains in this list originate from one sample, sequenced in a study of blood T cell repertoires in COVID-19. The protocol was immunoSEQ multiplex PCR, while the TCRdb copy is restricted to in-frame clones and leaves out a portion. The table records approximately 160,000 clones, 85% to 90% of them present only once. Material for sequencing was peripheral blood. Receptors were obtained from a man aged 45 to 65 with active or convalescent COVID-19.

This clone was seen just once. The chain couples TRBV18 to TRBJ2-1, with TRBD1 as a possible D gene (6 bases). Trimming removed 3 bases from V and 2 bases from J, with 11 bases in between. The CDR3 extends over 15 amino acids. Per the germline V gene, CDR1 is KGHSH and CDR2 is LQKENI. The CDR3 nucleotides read TGTGCCAGCTCACCCTCCAGGACAGCCTACAATGAGCAGTTCTTC. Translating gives CASSPSRTAYNEQFF.

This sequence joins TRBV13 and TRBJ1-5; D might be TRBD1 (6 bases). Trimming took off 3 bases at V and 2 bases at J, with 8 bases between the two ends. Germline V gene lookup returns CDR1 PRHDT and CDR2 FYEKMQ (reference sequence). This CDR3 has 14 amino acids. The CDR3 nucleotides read TGTGCCAGCAGCTTCAGGGGCGGCAATCAGCCCCAGCATTTT. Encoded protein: CASSFRGGNQPQHF.

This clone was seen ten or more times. This chain's CDR3 is CASSLDRGRGDTQYF. The CDR3 nucleotides read TGTGCCAGCAGCTTAGACAGGGGGCGCGGAGATACGCAGTATTTT. The chain joins TRBV5-4 to TRBJ2-3, with 10 bases aligning to TRBD1. This CDR3 contains 15 residues. Germline CDR1 is SGHNT and CDR2 is YYREEE (reference sequence). V shed 2 bases, J shed 5 bases, and the junction held 5 bases outside the gene matches.

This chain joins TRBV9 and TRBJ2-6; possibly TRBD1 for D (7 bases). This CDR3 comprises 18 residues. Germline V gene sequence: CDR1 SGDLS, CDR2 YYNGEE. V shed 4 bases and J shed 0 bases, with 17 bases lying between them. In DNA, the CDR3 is TGTGCCAGCAGCTTCCATCAGGGGGGATACTCTGGGGCCAACGTCCTGACTTTC. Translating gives CASSFHQGGYSGANVLTF.

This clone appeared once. The CDR3 DNA sequence: TGTGCCAGCAGCTTAGCCGGGCGCTGGCGGGACTACGAGCAGTACTTC. Amino acids: CASSLAGRWRDYEQYF. The chain combines TRBV7-2 with TRBJ2-7; D is possibly TRBD2 (6 bases). CDR3 length: 16 residues. Trimming took off 0 bases at V and 3 bases at J, with 15 bases between the two ends. Germline CDR1 and CDR2: SGHTA and FQGNSA.

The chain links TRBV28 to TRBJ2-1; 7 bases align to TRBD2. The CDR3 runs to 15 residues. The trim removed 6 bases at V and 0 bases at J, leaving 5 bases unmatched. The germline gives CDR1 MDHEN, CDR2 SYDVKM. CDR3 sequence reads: CASSPSGVSYNEQFF. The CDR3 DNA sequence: TGTGCCAGCAGCCCCAGCGGGGTCTCCTACAATGAGCAGTTCTTC.

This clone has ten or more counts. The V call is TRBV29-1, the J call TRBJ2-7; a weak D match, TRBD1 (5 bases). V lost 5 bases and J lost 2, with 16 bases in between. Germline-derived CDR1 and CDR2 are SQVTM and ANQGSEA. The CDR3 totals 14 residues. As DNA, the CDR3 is TGCAGCGTTCTAGAGGAAGGCAGGGCCTACGAGCAGTACTTC. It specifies CSVLEEGRAYEQYF.

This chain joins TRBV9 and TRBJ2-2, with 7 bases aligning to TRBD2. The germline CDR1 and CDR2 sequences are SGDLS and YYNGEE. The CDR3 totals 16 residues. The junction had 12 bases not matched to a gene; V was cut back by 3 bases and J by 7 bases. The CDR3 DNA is TGTGCCAGCAGCGGAAGACTAGCCGTCGAGGGCGGGGAGCTGTTTTTT. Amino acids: CASSGRLAVEGGELFF.

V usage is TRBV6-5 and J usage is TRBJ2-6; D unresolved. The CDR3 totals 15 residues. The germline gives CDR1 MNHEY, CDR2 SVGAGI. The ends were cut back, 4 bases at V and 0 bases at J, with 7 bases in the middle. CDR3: CASSSEFSGANVLTF. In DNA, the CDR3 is TGTGCCAGCAGTTCAGAATTCTCTGGGGCCAACGTCCTGACTTTC.

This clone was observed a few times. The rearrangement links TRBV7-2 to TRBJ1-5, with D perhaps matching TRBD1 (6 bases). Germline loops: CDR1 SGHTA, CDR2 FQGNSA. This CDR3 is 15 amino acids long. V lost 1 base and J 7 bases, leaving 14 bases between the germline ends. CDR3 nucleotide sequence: TGTGCCAGCAGCTTAGGAGGGGGAAAGGGGCAGCCCCAGCATTTT. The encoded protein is CASSLGGGKGQPQHF.

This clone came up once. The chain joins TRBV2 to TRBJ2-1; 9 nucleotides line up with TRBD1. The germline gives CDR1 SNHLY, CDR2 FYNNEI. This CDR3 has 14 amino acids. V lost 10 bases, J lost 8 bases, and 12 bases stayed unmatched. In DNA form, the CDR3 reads TGTGCCACTGTGGGACAGGGAATTAGGGATGAGCAGTTCTTC. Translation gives CATVGQGIRDEQFF. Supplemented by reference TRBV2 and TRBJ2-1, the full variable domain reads EPEVTQTPSHQVTQMGQEVILRCVPISNHLYFYWYRQILGQKVEFLVSFYNNEISEKSEIFDDQFSVERPDGSNFTLKIRSTKLEDSAMYFCATVGQGIRDEQFFGPGTRLTVL.

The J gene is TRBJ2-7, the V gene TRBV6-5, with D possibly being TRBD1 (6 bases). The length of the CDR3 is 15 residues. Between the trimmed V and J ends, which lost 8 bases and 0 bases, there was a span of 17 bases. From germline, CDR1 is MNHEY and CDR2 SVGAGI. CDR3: CASARDISLSYEQYF. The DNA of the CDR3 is TGTGCCAGCGCGAGGGACATCTCGCTCTCCTACGAGCAGTACTTC.

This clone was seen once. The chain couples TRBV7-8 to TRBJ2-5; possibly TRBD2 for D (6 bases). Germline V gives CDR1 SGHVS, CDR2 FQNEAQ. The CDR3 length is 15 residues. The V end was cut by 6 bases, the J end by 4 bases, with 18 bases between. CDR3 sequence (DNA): TGTGCCAGCAGTCCTCAACGGTCCGGGGGAGAGACCCAGTACTTC. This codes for CASSPQRSGGETQYF.